The text below deals with one T cell receptor beta chain. Antigen: not known. TCRdb's copy holds only in-frame clones and misses some; the assay was immunoSEQ multiplex PCR. The table shows more than 50,000 clones, with 85% to 90% occurring only once. The data belong to a study of OX40 agonist ivuxolimab in advanced cancers. Study results and limitations: Part of the nonresponder group also had normalized T-cell clonal expansion that was low.

CDR3 length: 15 residues. The germline V gene encodes CDR1 SGHRS and CDR2 YFSETQ. Trimming cost V 4 bases and J 2 bases; bases outside gene matches: 7. The genes are TRBV5-1 and TRBJ2-5; 8 nucleotides align to TRBD2. The starting material was CD4+ or CD8+ T cells sorted from blood, obtained in a trial of the OX40 agonist ivuxolimab. The sequence came from an adult with an advanced solid tumor such as melanoma, head and neck, liver or kidney cancer. The CDR3 sequence is CASSRLAGLQETQYF. CDR3 nucleotide sequence: TGCGCCAGCAGCCGTCTAGCGGGCTTACAAGAGACCCAGTACTTC.